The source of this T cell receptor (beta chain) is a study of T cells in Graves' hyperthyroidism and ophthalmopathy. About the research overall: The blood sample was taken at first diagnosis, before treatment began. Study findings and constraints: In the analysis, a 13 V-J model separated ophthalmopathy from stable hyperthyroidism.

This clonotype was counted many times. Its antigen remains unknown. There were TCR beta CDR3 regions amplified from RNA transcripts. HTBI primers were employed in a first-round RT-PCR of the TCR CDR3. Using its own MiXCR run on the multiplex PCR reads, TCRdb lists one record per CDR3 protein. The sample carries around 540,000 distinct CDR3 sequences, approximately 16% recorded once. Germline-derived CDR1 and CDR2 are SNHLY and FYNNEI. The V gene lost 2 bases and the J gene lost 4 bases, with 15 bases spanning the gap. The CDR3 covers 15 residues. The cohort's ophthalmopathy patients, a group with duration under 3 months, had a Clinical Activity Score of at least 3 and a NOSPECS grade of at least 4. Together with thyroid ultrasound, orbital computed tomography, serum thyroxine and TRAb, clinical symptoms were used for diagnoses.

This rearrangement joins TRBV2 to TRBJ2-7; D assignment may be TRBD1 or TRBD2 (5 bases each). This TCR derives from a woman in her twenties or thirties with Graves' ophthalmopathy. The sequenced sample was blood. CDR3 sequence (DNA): TGTGCCAGCAGTGAACGGGGACCAGAAGGGTACGAGCAGTACTTC. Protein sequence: CASSERGPEGYEQYF.